This T cell receptor (beta chain) was found in a study of T cell responses to AZD1222 COVID-19 vaccine. Trimming removed 2 bases at V and 4 bases at J, with 5 bases between. This CDR3 spans 12 amino acids. CDR1 is MNHEY and CDR2 is SVGAGI in the germline V gene. Sequenced by immunoSEQ multiplex PCR; TCRdb stores in-frame clones only, minus some. Of over 70,000 clones in the sample, over 65% are singletons; the top ten hold roughly 29%. In regard to this clone: What it recognizes is unknown.

Study-level findings and limits: Increased Spike-specific TCR breadth and depth were observed after two AZD1222 doses. Epitopes outside B.1.351 and B.1.1.7 mutated regions reportedly drew nearly half of spike TCRs. Just a handful of AZD1222 recipients tested seropositive at baseline.

This chain joins TRBV6-5 and TRBJ1-1; D not certain. This TCR was recovered from an adult who received the MenACWY meningococcal vaccine as a control. The starting material was peripheral blood, obtained 28 days after the second dose of the MenACWY control vaccine. CDR3 DNA: TGTGCCAGCAGTTACGCGAGCACTGAAGCTTTCTTT. Its translation is CASSYASTEAFF.